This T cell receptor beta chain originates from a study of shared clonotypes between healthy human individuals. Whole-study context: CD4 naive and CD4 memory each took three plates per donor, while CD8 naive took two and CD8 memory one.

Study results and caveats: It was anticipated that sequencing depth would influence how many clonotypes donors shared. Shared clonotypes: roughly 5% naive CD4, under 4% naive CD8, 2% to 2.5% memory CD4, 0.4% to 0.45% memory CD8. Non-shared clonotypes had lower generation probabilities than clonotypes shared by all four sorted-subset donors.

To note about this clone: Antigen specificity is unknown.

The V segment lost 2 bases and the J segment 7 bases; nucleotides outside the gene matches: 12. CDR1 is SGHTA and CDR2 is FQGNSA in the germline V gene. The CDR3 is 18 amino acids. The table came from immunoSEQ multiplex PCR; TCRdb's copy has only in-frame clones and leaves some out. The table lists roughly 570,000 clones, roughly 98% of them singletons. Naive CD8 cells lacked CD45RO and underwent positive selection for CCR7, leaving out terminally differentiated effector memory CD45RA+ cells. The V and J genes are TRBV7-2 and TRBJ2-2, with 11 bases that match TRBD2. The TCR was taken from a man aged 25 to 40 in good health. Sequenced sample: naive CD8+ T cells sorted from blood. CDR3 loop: CASSLNSRLAGKGGELFF. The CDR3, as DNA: TGTGCCAGCAGCTTAAATTCGAGACTAGCGGGAAAAGGCGGGGAGCTGTTTTTT.